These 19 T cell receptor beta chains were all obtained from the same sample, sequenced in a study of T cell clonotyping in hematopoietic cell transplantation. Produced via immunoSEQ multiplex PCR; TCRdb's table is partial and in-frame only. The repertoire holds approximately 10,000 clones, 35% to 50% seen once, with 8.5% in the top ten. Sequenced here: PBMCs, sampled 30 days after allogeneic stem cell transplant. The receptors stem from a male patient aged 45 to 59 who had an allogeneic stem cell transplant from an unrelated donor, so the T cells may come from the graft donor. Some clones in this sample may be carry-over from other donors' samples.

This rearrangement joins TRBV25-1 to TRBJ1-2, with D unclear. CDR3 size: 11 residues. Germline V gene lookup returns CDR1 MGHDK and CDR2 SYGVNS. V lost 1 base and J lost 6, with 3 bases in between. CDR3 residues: CASSELNGYTF. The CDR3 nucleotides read TGTGCCAGCAGTGAATTGAATGGCTACACCTTC.

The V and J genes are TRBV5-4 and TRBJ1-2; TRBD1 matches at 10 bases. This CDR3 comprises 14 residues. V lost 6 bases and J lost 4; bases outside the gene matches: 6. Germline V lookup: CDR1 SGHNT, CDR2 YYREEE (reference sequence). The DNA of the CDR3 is TGTGCCAGCATGGCGACAGGGGGCGGCTATGGCTACACCTTC. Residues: CASMATGGGYGYTF.

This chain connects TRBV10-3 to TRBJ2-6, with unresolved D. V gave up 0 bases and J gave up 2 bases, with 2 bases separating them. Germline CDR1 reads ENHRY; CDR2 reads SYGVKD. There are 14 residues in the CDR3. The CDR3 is CAISESPGANVLTF. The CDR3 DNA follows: TGTGCCATCAGTGAGTCCCCTGGGGCCAACGTCCTGACTTTC.

CDR3: CASSADRVGTSEKLFF. The DNA of the CDR3 is TGTGCCAGCAGTGCGGACAGGGTTGGTACGAGTGAAAAACTGTTTTTT. The chain couples TRBV2 to TRBJ1-4; 8 nucleotides match TRBD1. The V gene's germline CDR1 is SNHLY and CDR2 FYNNEI. The CDR3 runs 16 residues. With 4 bases clipped from V and 7 bases from J, the junction kept 11 bases outside the gene matches.

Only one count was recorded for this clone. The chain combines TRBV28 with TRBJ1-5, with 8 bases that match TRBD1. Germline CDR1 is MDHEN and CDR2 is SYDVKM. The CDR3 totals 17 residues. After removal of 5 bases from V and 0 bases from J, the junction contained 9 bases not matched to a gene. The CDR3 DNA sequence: TGTGCCAGCAGTCCCGCGGACAGGGCGGGTAGCAATCAGCCCCAGCATTTT. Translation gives CASSPADRAGSNQPQHF.

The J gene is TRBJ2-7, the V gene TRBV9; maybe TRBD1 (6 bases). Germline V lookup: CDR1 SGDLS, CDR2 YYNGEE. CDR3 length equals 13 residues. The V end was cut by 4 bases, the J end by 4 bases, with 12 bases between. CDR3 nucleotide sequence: TGTGCCAGCAGCCCCCGGGACAATTACGAGCAGTACTTC. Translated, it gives CASSPRDNYEQYF.

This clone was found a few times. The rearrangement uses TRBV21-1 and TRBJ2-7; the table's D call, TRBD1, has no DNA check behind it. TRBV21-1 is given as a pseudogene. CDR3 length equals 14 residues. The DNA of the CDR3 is TGTGCCAGCAGCAACCGGACAGTCGACTACGAGCAGTACTTC. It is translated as CASSNRTVDYEQYF.

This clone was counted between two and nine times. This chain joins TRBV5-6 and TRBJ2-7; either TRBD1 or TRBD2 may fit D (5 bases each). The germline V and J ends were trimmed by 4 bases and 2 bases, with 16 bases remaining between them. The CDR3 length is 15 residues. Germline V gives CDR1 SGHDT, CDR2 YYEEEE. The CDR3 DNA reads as TGTGCCAGCAGCCGGGGCTACACAACGCCCTACGAGCAGTACTTC. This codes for CASSRGYTTPYEQYF.

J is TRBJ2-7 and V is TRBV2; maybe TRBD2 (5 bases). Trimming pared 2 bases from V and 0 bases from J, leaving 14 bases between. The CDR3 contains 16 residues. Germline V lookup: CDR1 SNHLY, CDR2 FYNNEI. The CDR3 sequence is CASSEMEEEGSYEQYF. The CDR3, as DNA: TGTGCCAGCAGTGAAATGGAGGAAGAGGGCTCCTACGAGCAGTACTTC. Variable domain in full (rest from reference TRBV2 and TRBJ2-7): EPEVTQTPSHQVTQMGQEVILRCVPISNHLYFYWYRQILGQKVEFLVSFYNNEISEKSEIFDDQFSVERPDGSNFTLKIRSTKLEDSAMYFCASSEMEEEGSYEQYFGPGTRLTVT.

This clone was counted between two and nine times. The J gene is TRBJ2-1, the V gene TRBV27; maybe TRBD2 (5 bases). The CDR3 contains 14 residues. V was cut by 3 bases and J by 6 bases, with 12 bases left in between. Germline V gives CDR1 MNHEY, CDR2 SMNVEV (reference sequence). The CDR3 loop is CASSFSGGSNEQFF. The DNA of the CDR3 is TGTGCCAGCAGTTTCTCTGGCGGGTCCAATGAGCAGTTCTTC.

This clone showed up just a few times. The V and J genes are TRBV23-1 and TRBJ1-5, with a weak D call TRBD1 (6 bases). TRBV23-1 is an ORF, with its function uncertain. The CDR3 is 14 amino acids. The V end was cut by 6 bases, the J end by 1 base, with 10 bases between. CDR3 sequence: CASRPGVSNQPQHF. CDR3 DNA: TGCGCCAGCAGGCCAGGGGTCAGCAATCAGCCCCAGCATTTT.

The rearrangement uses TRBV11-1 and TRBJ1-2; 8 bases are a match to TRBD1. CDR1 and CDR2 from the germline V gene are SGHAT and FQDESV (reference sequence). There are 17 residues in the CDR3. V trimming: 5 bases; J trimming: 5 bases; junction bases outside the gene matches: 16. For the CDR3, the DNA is TGTGCCAGCAGCCCGGGACAGGTAGGGGAAGAATCGTATGGCTACACCTTC. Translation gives CASSPGQVGEESYGYTF.

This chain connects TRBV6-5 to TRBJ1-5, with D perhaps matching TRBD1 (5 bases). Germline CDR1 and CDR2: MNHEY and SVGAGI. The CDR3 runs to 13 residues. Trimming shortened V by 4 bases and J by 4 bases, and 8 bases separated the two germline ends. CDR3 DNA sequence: TGTGCCAGCAGTTGGGGGGGAAATCAGCCCCAGCATTTT. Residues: CASSWGGNQPQHF.

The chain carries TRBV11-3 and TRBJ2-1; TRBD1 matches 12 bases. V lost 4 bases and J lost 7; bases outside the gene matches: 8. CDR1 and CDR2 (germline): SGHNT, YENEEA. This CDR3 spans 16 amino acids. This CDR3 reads CASSSRRDRGQNEQFF. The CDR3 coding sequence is TGTGCCAGCAGCTCCCGGCGGGACAGGGGGCAGAATGAGCAGTTCTTC.

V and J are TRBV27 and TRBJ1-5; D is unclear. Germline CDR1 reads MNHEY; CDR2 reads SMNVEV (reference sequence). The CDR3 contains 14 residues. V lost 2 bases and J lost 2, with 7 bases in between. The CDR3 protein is CASSLGQGNQPQHF. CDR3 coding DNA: TGTGCCAGCAGTTTAGGGCAGGGCAATCAGCCCCAGCATTTT.

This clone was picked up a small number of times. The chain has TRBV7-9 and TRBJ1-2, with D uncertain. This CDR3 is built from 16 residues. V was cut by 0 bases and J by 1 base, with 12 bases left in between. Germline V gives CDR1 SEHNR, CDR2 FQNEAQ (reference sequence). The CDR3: CASSLAPEDLNYGYTF. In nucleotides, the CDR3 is TGTGCCAGCAGCTTAGCGCCAGAGGATCTTAACTATGGCTACACCTTC. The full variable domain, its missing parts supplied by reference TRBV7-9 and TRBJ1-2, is DTGVSQNPRHKITKRGQNVTFRCDPISEHNRLYWYRQTLGQGPEFLTYFQNEAQLEKSRLLSDRFSAERPKGSFSTLEIQRTEQGDSAMYLCASSLAPEDLNYGYTFGSGTRLTVV.

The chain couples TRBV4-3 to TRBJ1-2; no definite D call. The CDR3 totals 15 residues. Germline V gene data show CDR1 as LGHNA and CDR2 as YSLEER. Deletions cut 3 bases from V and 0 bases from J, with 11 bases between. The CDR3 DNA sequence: TGCGCCAGCAGCCAGGATCCACGCGCTAACTATGGCTACACCTTC. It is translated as CASSQDPRANYGYTF.

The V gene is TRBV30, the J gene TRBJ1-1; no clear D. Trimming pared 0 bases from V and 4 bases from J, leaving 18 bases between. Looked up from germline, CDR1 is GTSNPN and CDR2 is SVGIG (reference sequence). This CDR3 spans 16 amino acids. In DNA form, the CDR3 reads TGTGCCTGGAGTGTACTTAGAATAACCCTTGGCACTGAAGCTTTCTTT. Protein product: CAWSVLRITLGTEAFF.

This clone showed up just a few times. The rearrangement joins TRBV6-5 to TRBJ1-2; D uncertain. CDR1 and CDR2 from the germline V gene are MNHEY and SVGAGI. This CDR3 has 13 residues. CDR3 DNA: TGTGCTACCAGAGGAGGTCGAGCGGGGGGCTACACCTTC. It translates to CATRGGRAGGYTF.